This TCR beta chain was retrieved from a study of T-cell reconstitution after alpha-beta-depleted transplantation in children. Losses at the gene ends were 0 bases for V and 3 bases for J; bases not matched to a gene: 16. The CDR3 covers 20 residues. CDR1 is SQVTM, CDR2 ANQGSEA, per germline. It was with unique molecular identifiers that the TCRbeta library was prepared. MiXCR, applied by TCRdb to the PCR reads, yields one record per CDR3 protein. In the table there are some 490,000 distinct CDR3 sequences, 9.5% to 15% of which are singletons. The V gene is TRBV29-1, the J gene TRBJ2-2; 10 bases fit TRBD1. This clonotype was obtained from a human donor who donated a stem cell graft to a child with combined immunodeficiency. The sequencing used PBMCs from the stem cell graft donor, collected from the stem cell graft. CDR3 coding DNA: TGCAGCGTTGAAGAACTCCGGGACAGGGGTCGAACGGGAGACACCGGGGAGCTGTTTTTT. It codes for CSVEELRDRGRTGDTGELFF.